This TCR beta chain was profiled in a study of OX40 agonist ivuxolimab in advanced cancers. Germline values: CDR1 LNHDA, CDR2 SQIVND (reference sequence). CDR3 length equals 15 residues. V lost 1 base, J lost 9 bases, and 16 bases lay in between. The table came from immunoSEQ multiplex PCR; TCRdb's copy has only in-frame clones and leaves some out. The sample gives over 60,000 clones, around 80% of which show up once; roughly 6.3% is in the top ten. The source was CD4+ or CD8+ T cells sorted from blood, collected in a trial of the OX40 agonist ivuxolimab. The sequence was obtained from an adult with an advanced solid tumor such as melanoma, head and neck, liver or kidney cancer. The V call is TRBV19, the J call TRBJ2-1, with D maybe TRBD2 (5 bases). The CDR3 region has the DNA TGTGCCAGTAGTATAGTAAGCGTAGCGCGTGTTGAGCAGTTCTTC. Translation: CASSIVSVARVEQFF.